These 26 T cell receptor beta chains originate from one sample sequenced in a study of blood T cells in healthy people across ages. Primers used in a second PCR of about 6 to 11 cycles were a sample-barcoded 5' primer and a J-beta primer mix. TCRdb used MiXCR to reprocess the 5' RACE reads, holding one entry per CDR3 protein. The sample includes more than 900,000 distinct CDR3 sequences, about 28% of them seen just once. In addition, the sample was reused for a study of T cells of mothers and their children.

The source material was blood. All receptors derive from a woman in her thirties or forties in good health.

This chain joins TRBV28 and TRBJ2-3; D is ambiguous. This CDR3 contains 15 residues. V was shortened by 1 base and J by 0 bases, with 8 bases between the two germline ends. CDR1 is MDHEN and CDR2 is SYDVKM in the germline V gene. In DNA form, the CDR3 reads TGTGCCAGCAGTTTATCTTCGCGGAGCACAGATACGCAGTATTTT. As protein: CASSLSSRSTDTQYF.

This clonotype was found many times. The V call is TRBV7-9, the J call TRBJ2-1; 7 bases agree with TRBD1. Germline-derived CDR1 and CDR2 are SEHNR and FQNEAQ (reference sequence). The CDR3 has 13 amino acids. V was clipped by 1 base and J by 8 bases; unmatched bases: 2. The CDR3 is CASSLEGADEQFF. In DNA, the CDR3 is TGTGCCAGCAGCTTAGAGGGGGCCGATGAGCAGTTCTTC.

This clonotype has more than one count but fewer than ten. The chain links TRBV29-1 to TRBJ1-1; maybe TRBD1 (6 bases). CDR3 length: 13 amino acids. V lost 5 bases to trimming and J lost 3 bases, with 13 bases between them. Germline V gene sequence: CDR1 SQVTM, CDR2 ANQGSEA. The chain's CDR3 is CSVRAGEDTEAFF. CDR3 nucleotide sequence: TGCAGCGTTAGGGCAGGGGAGGACACTGAAGCTTTCTTT.

The chain carries TRBV20-1 and TRBJ1-2; weak D call: TRBD1 (6 bases). CDR1 is DFQATT, CDR2 SNEGSKA, per germline (reference sequence). The CDR3 runs to 13 residues. The CDR3 nucleotides read TGCAGCTGCGGGGACACTAACCTCTATGGCTACACCTTC. It encodes CSCGDTNLYGYTF.

This chain links TRBV13 with TRBJ2-3, with TRBD1 matching 7 bases. V shed 9 bases and J 4 bases; nucleotides not matched to a gene: 19. CDR1 and CDR2 from the germline V gene are PRHDT and FYEKMQ (reference sequence). This CDR3 has 17 amino acids. The CDR3 nucleotides read TGTGCCAGTAGCACTTACTCACAGGGGATGTCCGCAGATACGCAGTATTTT. Translation: CASSTYSQGMSADTQYF.

On this clonotype itself: An end of the junction does not agree with germline; a read error may underlie this. The rearrangement joins TRBV6-4 to TRBJ2-2; 7 nucleotides agree with TRBD1. The germline gives CDR1 MRHNA, CDR2 SNTAGT. The CDR3 runs 13 residues. CDR3 DNA sequence: TGTGCCAGCAGTGGGACAGGCACCGGGGAGCGGTTTTTT. The encoded protein is CASSGTGTGERFF.

The sample holds a few counts of this clonotype. The chain is built from TRBV25-1 and TRBJ2-2; 7 bases are a match to TRBD1. The CDR3 runs 17 residues. Losses at the gene ends were 3 bases for V and 2 bases for J; bases not matched to a gene: 9. The germline V gene has CDR1 MGHDK and CDR2 SYGVNS. The CDR3 DNA reads TGTGCCAGCAGTGAGATTAGAAACAGGGGAAACACCGGGGAGCTGTTTTTT. This encodes CASSEIRNRGNTGELFF.

This clonotype came up many times. This chain uses TRBV27 with TRBJ1-2; 11 bases match TRBD1. Germline-derived CDR1 and CDR2 are MNHEY and SMNVEV (reference sequence). The CDR3 totals 14 residues. With V trimmed by 0 bases and J by 7 bases, 1 base remained unmatched. The CDR3 nucleotides read TGTGCCAGCAGTTTATCGGGGACAGGGGGTGGCTACACCTTC. Translated: CASSLSGTGGGYTF.

This clonotype was counted a single time. This sequence joins TRBV25-1 and TRBJ1-5; possibly TRBD1 for D (5 bases). The V gene's germline CDR1 is MGHDK and CDR2 SYGVNS. The CDR3 is 14 amino acids. Deletions cut 3 bases from V and 3 bases from J, with 9 bases between. CDR3 region: CASSEDKYNQPQHF. CDR3 sequence (DNA): TGTGCCAGCAGTGAGGACAAATACAATCAGCCCCAGCATTTT.

This clonotype was seen repeatedly, ten times or more. The chain combines TRBV10-3 with TRBJ1-2; the D gene is possibly TRBD1 (5 bases). V gave up 10 bases and J gave up 5 bases, with 17 bases separating them. The CDR3 loop spans 13 amino acids. The V gene's germline CDR1 is ENHRY and CDR2 SYGVKD. The CDR3 reads CANTRDPSYGYTF. In DNA, the CDR3 is TGTGCCAATACCCGGGACCCATCATATGGCTACACCTTC.

This chain connects TRBV7-9 to TRBJ2-2; 7 bases map to TRBD1. Germline V gene data show CDR1 as SEHNR and CDR2 as FQNEAQ (reference sequence). The CDR3 consists of 16 residues. V trimming: 6 bases; J trimming: 0 bases; junction bases outside the gene matches: 7. The CDR3, as DNA: TGTGCCAGCAGTTACCCGGGACAGTCGAACACCGGGGAGCTGTTTTTT. Its protein product is CASSYPGQSNTGELFF.

This clonotype showed up many times. The chain recombines TRBV15 with TRBJ2-5; weak D call: TRBD1 (7 bases). This CDR3 is 17 amino acids long. Germline V CDR1 and CDR2: LNHNV, YYDKDF (reference sequence). V lost 5 bases to trimming and J lost 6 bases, with 25 bases between them. The CDR3: CATSGKDRLLGGKTQYF. CDR3 bases: TGTGCCACCAGCGGGAAGGACAGGCTACTCGGGGGAAAGACCCAGTACTTC.

This clonotype was seen a few times. The chain is built from TRBV6-2 or TRBV6-3 and TRBJ2-1; 8 bases fit TRBD1. Germline V lookup: CDR1 MNHEY, CDR2 SVGEGT. The CDR3 has 12 residues. V dropped 10 bases and J dropped 4; count of bases not matched to a gene: 3. CDR3 in amino acids: CAIGQGYNEQFF. The CDR3 bases are TGTGCCATCGGACAGGGATACAATGAGCAGTTCTTC.

This clonotype was counted a few times. The chain couples TRBV27 to TRBJ1-2, with 7 nucleotides matching TRBD1. The CDR3 length is 16 residues. Germline V gene data show CDR1 as MNHEY and CDR2 as SMNVEV (reference sequence). Germline trimming cut 3 bases from V and 3 bases from J; bases unmatched to any gene: 10. DNA of the CDR3: TGTGCCAGCAGTTTCTACTCGGGACAGCGACACTATGGCTACACCTTC. Amino acids: CASSFYSGQRHYGYTF.

The table lists this clonotype with many counts. The genes are TRBV27 and TRBJ2-7; 7 bases fit TRBD2. The junction had 9 bases not matched to a gene; V was cut back by 4 bases and J by 6 bases. Germline V gene data show CDR1 as MNHEY and CDR2 as SMNVEV (reference sequence). The CDR3 sequence is 14 residues long. The CDR3 bases are TGTGCCAGCAGTTCGGGACTACATCTAGGCGAGCAGTACTTC. Translation: CASSSGLHLGEQYF.

The CDR3, as DNA: TGTGCCAGCAGCAGACTGACAGGGAAACAAGATACGCAGTATTTT. Encoded protein: CASSRLTGKQDTQYF. V and J are TRBV9 and TRBJ2-3, with TRBD1 matching over 7 bases. The CDR3 has 15 residues. The V and J ends lost 4 bases and 5 bases, in that order; junction bases with no gene match: 10. The germline gives CDR1 SGDLS, CDR2 YYNGEE.

Concerning this clonotype: The germline gene is not matched at one end of the junction; a read error may be the cause. The rearrangement links TRBV18 to TRBJ2-7, with D unresolved. CDR3 length equals 12 residues. CDR1 and CDR2 (germline): KGHSH, LQKENI. Here the CDR3 reads CASSPFSNEQYF. In nucleotides, the CDR3 is TGTGCCAGCTCACCATTCTCCAACGAGCAGTACTTC.

At least ten counts were recorded for this clonotype. The chain combines TRBV9 with TRBJ1-1; D gene unclear. The CDR3 loop spans 13 amino acids. Per the germline V gene, CDR1 is SGDLS and CDR2 is YYNGEE. Trimming took 0 bases from V and 2 from J, leaving 5 bases between them. CDR3 protein: CASSVDLNTEAFF. The CDR3 nucleotides read TGTGCCAGCAGCGTAGACCTCAACACTGAAGCTTTCTTT. The full variable domain, with the rest looked up from reference TRBV9 and TRBJ1-1, is DSGVTQTPKHLITATGQRVTLRCSPRSGDLSVYWYQQSLDQGLQFLIQYYNGEERAKGNILERFSAQQFPDLHSELNLSSLELGDSALYFCASSVDLNTEAFFGQGTRLTVV.

This chain joins TRBV15 and TRBJ1-1; the D gene is possibly TRBD1 (6 bases). The CDR3 loop spans 12 amino acids. Germline V gene sequence: CDR1 LNHNV, CDR2 YYDKDF (reference sequence). V lost 8 bases, J lost 5 bases, and 12 bases lay in between. Here the CDR3 DNA reads TGTGCCACCGTGGAGGGGGTAACTGAAGCTTTCTTT. Its protein is CATVEGVTEAFF.

The rearrangement links TRBV4-1 to TRBJ2-1, with TRBD2 matching 9 bases. Germline lookup yields CDR1 MGHRA and CDR2 YSYEKL. V dropped 0 bases and J dropped 4; count of bases not matched to a gene: 10. The length of the CDR3 is 18 residues. The CDR3 here is CASSQDILVRGGYNEQFF. DNA for the CDR3: TGCGCCAGCAGCCAAGATATATTGGTGCGGGGGGGATACAATGAGCAGTTCTTC.

This clonotype has more than one count but fewer than ten. A read error is possible here, since a much larger clone lies one base away. J is TRBJ2-1 and V is TRBV7-3; D is possibly TRBD2 (6 bases). V was cut by 3 bases and J by 2 bases, with 11 bases left in between. This CDR3 has 15 amino acids. The germline CDR1 and CDR2 sequences are SGHTA and FQGTGA. The DNA of the CDR3 is TGTGCCAGCAGCTTTAGTGGGGGGACCTACAATGAGCAGTTCTTC. Amino acids: CASSFSGGTYNEQFF.

This chain links TRBV5-1 with TRBJ2-7, with TRBD1 as a possible D gene (6 bases). CDR3 length: 14 amino acids. Trimming left V 0 bases short and J 4 bases short, with 11 bases between. Germline CDR1 and CDR2: SGHRS and YFSETQ. As DNA, the CDR3 is TGCGCCAGCAGCTTGGACAGGGTATTTTACGAGCAGTACTTC. Protein: CASSLDRVFYEQYF.

The rearrangement uses TRBV27 and TRBJ1-1; possible D gene TRBD1, 6 bases. Between the trimmed V and J ends, which lost 4 bases and 1 base, there was a span of 13 bases. Per germline, CDR1 MNHEY and CDR2 SMNVEV (reference sequence). CDR3 length: 15 amino acids. The CDR3 loop is CASSSGGAENTEAFF. Written as DNA, the CDR3 is TGTGCCAGCAGTTCCGGGGGGGCAGAGAACACTGAAGCTTTCTTT.

This chain links TRBV5-1 with TRBJ2-5; tentative D call: TRBD1 (6 bases). From germline, CDR1 is SGHRS and CDR2 YFSETQ. V lost 7 bases to trimming and J lost 5 bases, with 12 bases between them. The CDR3 spans 12 residues. In DNA, the CDR3 is TGCGCCAGCTGGACAGTTCCGGAGACCCAGTACTTC. Translating it yields CASWTVPETQYF.

The V and J genes are TRBV7-2 and TRBJ2-3; D is unclear. The germline V and J ends were trimmed by 2 bases and 8 bases, with 8 bases remaining between them. The CDR3 is 12 residues long. CDR1 and CDR2 from the germline V gene are SGHTA and FQGNSA. The CDR3 nucleotides read TGTGCCAGCAGCTTAAACTCGGGTACGCAGTATTTT. It encodes CASSLNSGTQYF.

The rearrangement links TRBV7-2 to TRBJ2-7, with TRBD1 as a possible D gene (6 bases). Germline assignment: CDR1 SGHTA and CDR2 FQGNSA. The CDR3 spans 14 residues. V lost 4 bases to trimming and J lost 6 bases, with 16 bases between them. CDR3 DNA sequence: TGTGCCAGCAGCTCAAACAGGGTTCGGGGCGAGCAGTACTTC. It specifies CASSSNRVRGEQYF.